Below are 23 T cell receptor beta chains sequenced from a single sample in a study of T cell repertoires in cytomegalovirus infection. Via MiXCR, TCRdb re-called the reads, giving one row per CDR3 protein. The sample lists hundreds of thousands of distinct CDR3 sequences, 33% occurring once. Their recognized antigens are unknown. This material consisted of cultured PBMCs, taken from culture after CMV antigen stimulation. These receptors were obtained from a human donor in good health (CMV status not recorded). Some clones in this sample may be carry-over from other donors' samples.

The V call is TRBV7-9, the J call TRBJ2-1; TRBD2 is a possible D gene (6 bases). The CDR3 totals 16 residues. V shed 2 bases and J shed 5 bases, with 16 bases lying between them. CDR1 and CDR2 (germline): SEHNR, FQNEAQ (reference sequence). The CDR3 sequence is CASSLSGGGVNNEQFF. In nucleotides, the CDR3 is TGTGCCAGCAGCTTATCCGGGGGAGGCGTTAACAATGAGCAGTTCTTC.

The CDR3 coding sequence is TGTGCCAGCAGTTCAGGACTAGCGGGAGACCCCGAGCAGTTCTTC. It codes for CASSSGLAGDPEQFF. V gene TRBV7-9 combines with J gene TRBJ2-1; TRBD2 agrees at 13 bases. The CDR3 runs to 15 residues. The germline CDR1 and CDR2 sequences are SEHNR and FQNEAQ (reference sequence). V gave up 6 bases and J gave up 10 bases; unmatched junction bases: 9.

This clonotype was counted a few times. V gene TRBV12-3 or TRBV12-4 combines with J gene TRBJ2-7; D possibly matches TRBD1 or TRBD2 (5 bases each). CDR3 length: 14 residues. Trimming removed 4 bases at V and 6 bases at J, with 16 bases between. The CDR3 sequence is CASSYAGTAGEQYF. CDR3 nucleotide sequence: TGTGCCAGCAGTTACGCCGGGACCGCCGGCGAGCAGTACTTC.

V and J are TRBV6-2 or TRBV6-3 and TRBJ1-1, with no clear D. Germline assignment: CDR1 MNHEY and CDR2 SVGEGT. CDR3 size: 13 residues. The germline V and J ends were trimmed by 2 bases and 3 bases, with 7 bases remaining between them. CDR3 sequence reads: CASSYRAYTEAFF. The CDR3 nucleotides are TGTGCCAGCAGTTACCGAGCCTACACTGAAGCTTTCTTT.

The chain recombines TRBV6-6 with TRBJ2-7, with D possibly matching TRBD2 (6 bases). Germline CDR1 reads MNHNY; CDR2 reads SVGAGI (reference sequence). Trimming stripped 7 bases from V and 2 bases from J, with 15 bases between. CDR3 length: 14 residues. The chain's CDR3 is CASTTGDSAYEQYF. CDR3 DNA: TGTGCCAGCACCACGGGGGACTCTGCCTACGAGCAGTACTTC.

This rearrangement joins TRBV19 to TRBJ2-7; 10 nucleotides align to TRBD2. This CDR3 region has 17 residues. Germline trimming cut 4 bases from V and 0 bases from J; bases unmatched to any gene: 9. Per germline, CDR1 LNHDA and CDR2 SQIVND (reference sequence). The CDR3: CASSTRVAGGSSYEQYF. The CDR3 DNA is TGTGCCAGTAGTACCCGGGTAGCGGGAGGATCCTCCTACGAGCAGTACTTC.

This clonotype was observed at least ten times. V is TRBV7-2 and J is TRBJ2-3, with 12 nucleotides matching TRBD2. The CDR3 is 17 residues long. Trimming at V came to 7 bases and at J to 2 bases, leaving 10 bases not matched to a gene. Germline V gene lookup returns CDR1 SGHTA and CDR2 FQGNSA. CDR3 amino acids: CASTPLAGGPFTDTQYF. As DNA, the CDR3 is TGTGCCAGCACCCCTCTAGCGGGAGGGCCTTTCACAGATACGCAGTATTTT.

This clonotype has ten or more counts. J is TRBJ2-4 and V is TRBV11-2, with 7 positions matching TRBD2. This CDR3 comprises 15 residues. Trimming removed 3 bases from V and 8 bases from J; junction bases left unmatched: 10. From germline, CDR1 is SGHAT and CDR2 FQNNGV. CDR3 nucleotide sequence: TGTGCCAGCAGCTTCTCGGGAGGAATCGGGGACATTCAGTACTTC. This codes for CASSFSGGIGDIQYF.

The chain joins TRBV2 to TRBJ2-7; D may be TRBD1 (6 bases). V was shortened by 5 bases and J by 0 bases, with 11 bases between the two germline ends. The CDR3 covers 14 residues. The V gene's germline CDR1 is SNHLY and CDR2 FYNNEI. CDR3 coding DNA: TGTGCCAGCAGTCAGCGGACAGTCTCCTACGAGCAGTACTTC. The encoded protein is CASSQRTVSYEQYF.

This rearrangement joins TRBV6-8 to TRBJ1-1, with TRBD1 matching over 8 bases. Per the germline V gene, CDR1 is MNHGY and CDR2 is SAAAGT. This CDR3 has 14 amino acids. V lost 7 bases, J lost 5 bases, and 9 bases stayed unmatched. This CDR3 reads CASMNRGSGTEAFF. The CDR3 DNA reads as TGTGCCAGCATGAACAGGGGGAGTGGGACTGAAGCTTTCTTT.

Ten or more counts support this clonotype. This chain joins TRBV7-2 and TRBJ2-7; D gene ambiguous. The V end was cut by 1 base, the J end by 7 bases, with 11 bases between. The CDR3 contains 13 residues. Germline loops: CDR1 SGHTA, CDR2 FQGNSA. The CDR3 sequence: CASSLDMGFEQYV. Written as DNA, the CDR3 is TGTGCCAGCAGCTTAGATATGGGGTTTGAGCAGTACGTC.

This clonotype was counted between two and nine times. V and J are TRBV7-8 and TRBJ2-7; unclear D gene. Trimming left V 1 base short and J 2 bases short, with 9 bases between. CDR1 and CDR2 (germline): SGHVS, FQNEAQ. The CDR3 is 14 amino acids. The CDR3 DNA sequence: TGTGCCAGCAGCTTAGATCAGGCCCCCTACGAGCAGTACTTC. This codes for CASSLDQAPYEQYF.

V usage is TRBV7-9 and J usage is TRBJ1-1; 8 bases fit TRBD1. Germline CDR1 and CDR2: SEHNR and FQNEAQ (reference sequence). J was trimmed by 1 base and V by 11 bases; bases with no gene match: 6. The CDR3 runs to 13 residues. CDR3 amino acids: CAGGQAKNTEAFF. The CDR3 nucleotides read TGTGCCGGGGGACAGGCAAAGAACACTGAAGCTTTCTTT.

The chain couples TRBV10-3 to TRBJ2-2; 11 nucleotides align to TRBD2. This CDR3 has 15 amino acids. Germline V gives CDR1 ENHRY, CDR2 SYGVKD. V was clipped by 6 bases and J by 6 bases; unmatched bases: 6. CDR3 DNA: TGTGCCATCAGAAACGATAGCGGGAGGGCCGGGGAGCTGTTTTTT. Its protein is CAIRNDSGRAGELFF.

This clonotype has ten or more counts. The rearrangement uses TRBV7-2 and TRBJ2-1; either TRBD1 or TRBD2 may fit D (5 bases each). CDR1 is SGHTA and CDR2 is FQGNSA in the germline V gene. V shed 3 bases and J shed 0 bases, with 15 bases lying between them. CDR3 length: 17 residues. CDR3 nucleotide sequence: TGTGCCAGCAGCTTGAGCGGCGACAGCTACTCCTACAATGAGCAGTTCTTC. Protein: CASSLSGDSYSYNEQFF.

The V and J genes are TRBV2 and TRBJ2-1; D is possibly TRBD2 (6 bases). The CDR3 length is 14 residues. V was clipped by 7 bases and J by 10 bases, with 20 bases between them. From germline, CDR1 is SNHLY and CDR2 FYNNEI. The CDR3 here is CASIDRDSAPEQFF. The CDR3 DNA sequence: TGTGCCAGCATAGACCGGGACTCGGCGCCAGAGCAGTTCTTC.

The V call is TRBV7-2, the J call TRBJ1-1, with unresolved D. Germline V gives CDR1 SGHTA, CDR2 FQGNSA. The CDR3 length is 14 residues. V lost 5 bases, J lost 1 base, and 11 bases lay in between. Written as DNA, the CDR3 is TGTGCCAGCAGCCTCCCTTTGTGGAACACTGAAGCTTTCTTT. Its translation: CASSLPLWNTEAFF.

This clonotype was detected a few times. The rearrangement joins TRBV5-6 to TRBJ1-4; D is undetermined. V was clipped by 4 bases and J by 2 bases, with 18 bases between them. Germline CDR1 is SGHDT and CDR2 is YYEEEE. The CDR3 is made up of 17 amino acids. CDR3: CASSPGWEYRTNEKLFF. CDR3 sequence (DNA): TGTGCCAGCAGCCCAGGTTGGGAATATCGGACTAATGAAAAACTGTTTTTT. The full variable domain, its missing parts supplied by reference TRBV5-6 and TRBJ1-4, is DAGVTQSPTHLIKTRGQQVTLRCSPKSGHDTVSWYQQALGQGPQFIFQYYEEEERQRGNFPDRFSGHQFPNYSSELNVNALLLGDSALYLCASSPGWEYRTNEKLFFGSGTQLSVL.

The rearrangement joins TRBV7-1 to TRBJ1-1; tentative D call: TRBD1 (6 bases). TRBV7-1 is known as an ORF, though its function is uncertain. The CDR3 sequence is 14 residues long. The ends were cut back, 3 bases at V and 4 bases at J, with 12 bases in the middle. The CDR3 nucleotides read TGTGCCAGCAGCTCGCAGGGGAGTTCCACTGAAGCTTTCTTT. The encoded protein is CASSSQGSSTEAFF.

The V and J genes are TRBV29-1 and TRBJ2-2; no clear D gene. V was cut by 1 base and J by 3 bases, with 6 bases left in between. Germline V CDR1 and CDR2: SQVTM, ANQGSEA. The CDR3 totals 13 residues. The CDR3 DNA reads as TGCAGCGTTGAAGTAGGGTACACCGGGGAGCTGTTTTTT. It specifies CSVEVGYTGELFF.

This clonotype was observed many times. The chain links TRBV7-2 to TRBJ2-3, with D perhaps matching TRBD2 (6 bases). Deletions cut 5 bases from V and 0 bases from J, with 9 bases between. The V gene's germline CDR1 is SGHTA and CDR2 FQGNSA. The CDR3 has 14 residues. CDR3 nucleotide sequence: TGTGCCAGCAGCGTCGGGACTAGCACAGATACGCAGTATTTT. Protein sequence: CASSVGTSTDTQYF.

The chain joins TRBV7-6 to TRBJ2-1; TRBD2 aligns across 11 bases. V lost 3 bases and J lost 6; bases outside the gene matches: 7. CDR1 and CDR2 from the germline V gene are SGHVS and FNYEAQ. The CDR3 consists of 16 residues. The CDR3: CASSLETSGIGNEQFF. CDR3 sequence (DNA): TGTGCCAGCAGCTTGGAGACTAGCGGGATAGGCAATGAGCAGTTCTTC.

The chain uses TRBV7-3 and TRBJ2-7; D is unresolved. V was trimmed by 5 bases and J by 8 bases, leaving 13 bases between them. This CDR3 is 12 amino acids long. Looked up from germline, CDR1 is SGHTA and CDR2 is FQGTGA. The CDR3 DNA reads TGTGCCAGCAGCCCGGACGGTGACAAGCAGTACTTC. Encoded protein: CASSPDGDKQYF.